This T cell receptor (beta chain) was sequenced during a study of metastatic and nonmetastatic thyroid tumors. Whole-study context: The comparison covered peripheral blood and tumor or nodule tissue in malignant and benign thyroid patients. Study observations and caveats: Benign nodules were reported to have significantly lower TCR beta diversity than malignant thyroid tumors, in blood and tumor.

In the original processing: Using the CDR3 differences seen across clinicopathological groups, the authors built a distant-metastasis classifier for papillary thyroid cancer, which was meant to discriminate distant-metastatic patients. TCRdb re-called clones via MiXCR from the PCR reads. The authors' filters were not applied to this entry. The sample holds 35,000 to 40,000 clones; roughly a sixth are singletons and the top ten take about a tenth. No treatment had been given to any patient before thyroid surgery. There are a few counts of this clone. Its antigen is unknown. Between the trimmed V and J ends, which lost 6 bases and 3 bases, there was a span of 24 bases. CDR1 is MDHEN and CDR2 is SYDVKM in the germline V gene. The CDR3 has 17 residues.

Sample: tumor tissue. The J gene is TRBJ2-7, the V gene TRBV28, with TRBD2 as a possible D gene (6 bases). The receptor was derived from a female donor with papillary thyroid cancer or a benign thyroid nodule (not recorded which). Some clones in this sample may be carry-over from other donors' samples. CDR3 DNA sequence: TGTGCCAGCAGATCCGCCGGTGCGGGGAGCAGGGACTACGAGCAGTACTTC. It yields the protein CASRSAGAGSRDYEQYF.